This TCR beta chain originates from a study of shared clonotypes between healthy human individuals. The table lists this clone with a few counts. Authors' processing steps: Quality scores were absent from the junction-only immunoSEQ sequences, so filtering differed. The repertoire was sequenced with immunoSEQ multiplex PCR; TCRdb's copy has only in-frame clones and lacks some. The V and J calls and the clone size are those of that table, but D and trimming were determined from the DNA. The sample lists around 510,000 clones, around 77% occurring once. Trimming stripped 0 bases from V and 4 bases from J, with 10 bases between. Germline V gives CDR1 SGHNT, CDR2 YYREEE (reference sequence). The CDR3 contains 14 residues. Recent acute infections and vaccinations were absent in the healthy HIV-negative adult donors.

This receptor was identified in a woman in her thirties or forties in good health. Some clones in this sample may be carry-over from other donors' samples. Sequencing was done on a sample of PBMCs. This chain joins TRBV5-4 and TRBJ1-1; maybe TRBD1 (6 bases). In DNA form, the CDR3 reads TGTGCCAGCAGCTTGGGACAGGTAGGCACTGAAGCTTTCTTT. Translated: CASSLGQVGTEAFF. The full variable domain, rest sourced from reference TRBV5-4 and TRBJ1-1, is ETGVTQSPTHLIKTRGQQVTLRCSSQSGHNTVSWYQQALGQGPQFIFQYYREEENGRGNFPPRFSGLQFPNYSSELNVNALELDDSALYLCASSLGQVGTEAFFGQGTRLTVV.